This is a list of T cell receptor beta chains from one sample in a study of shared clonotypes between healthy human individuals. Assay: immunoSEQ multiplex PCR; the TCRdb copy retains only in-frame clones and omits some. Of roughly 500,000 clones in the sample, over 60% were seen once. The sample consisted of PBMCs. Receptors originate from a woman aged 35 to 49 in good health. Some clones in this sample may be carry-over from other donors' samples. Both conserved end residues are part of each CDR3. A D gene is named only where the DNA matches it firmly. Where a row states a size, it is once, few, many or the class of an expanded clone; other rows omit it.

J: TRBJ2-7
size: NA
V: TRBV5-6
D: TRBD2
DNA: TGTGCCAGCAGCTTAGGACTAGCGGGAGACGAGCAGTACTTC
CDR3: CASSLGLAGDEQYF

J: TRBJ2-7
size: NA
V: TRBV5-4
D: NA
DNA: TGTGCCAGCAGTGTGAGCGGCGGAAACTACGAGCAGTACTTC
CDR3: CASSVSGGNYEQYF

J: TRBJ2-7
size: NA
V: TRBV28
D: TRBD2
DNA: TGTGCCAGCAGTTTAGGACTAGCAGTCACCTACGAGCAGTACTTC
CDR3: CASSLGLAVTYEQYF

J: TRBJ2-2
size: NA
V: TRBV7-2
D: TRBD2
DNA: TGTGCCAGCAGCCCTACTAGCGGGAGCAAGAACACCGGGGAGCTGTTTTTT
CDR3: CASSPTSGSKNTGELFF

J: TRBJ2-3
size: NA
V: TRBV2
D: TRBD2
DNA: TGTGCCAGCAGTGAAGAAGCGGGAGGGTCAAATACGCAGTATTTT
CDR3: CASSEEAGGSNTQYF

J: TRBJ2-7
size: NA
V: TRBV7-2
D: TRBD2
DNA: TGTGCCAGCAGCTCCGCCCCCGGCGGGAGGGCCTCCTACGAGCAGTACTTC
CDR3: CASSSAPGGRASYEQYF

J: TRBJ2-6
size: few
V: TRBV6-5
D: TRBD2
DNA: TGTGCCAGCAGTTTCGGCGGGAGCTCTGGGGCCAACGTCCTGACTTTC
CDR3: CASSFGGSSGANVLTF

J: TRBJ1-2
size: NA
V: TRBV7-2
D: TRBD1
DNA: TGTGCCAGCAGCCTCCAGGGGGGGGGCTACACCTTC
CDR3: CASSLQGGGYTF

J: TRBJ1-1
size: NA
V: TRBV5-1
D: TRBD1
DNA: TGCGCCAGCAGCCCCTTGGACAGGGGAAGGACTGAAGCTTTCTTT
CDR3: CASSPLDRGRTEAFF

J: TRBJ1-4
size: NA
V: TRBV13
D: NA
DNA: TGTGCCAGCAGCCCCACGGGCCCTAGAGGGGAAAAACTGTTTTTT
CDR3: CASSPTGPRGEKLFF

J: TRBJ2-3
size: NA
V: TRBV14
D: TRBD2
DNA: TGTGCCAGCAGCAATCGACTAGCGGGAGATACGCAGTATTTT
CDR3: CASSNRLAGDTQYF

J: TRBJ1-5
size: NA
V: TRBV19
D: TRBD1
DNA: TGTGCCAGTAGTACAGCCCCACATTCGGACAGGGACGACAATCAGCCCCAGCATTTT
CDR3: CASSTAPHSDRDDNQPQHF

J: TRBJ2-7
size: NA
V: TRBV5-1
D: NA
DNA: TGCGCCAGCAGCTTGGAGTACGAGCAGTACTTC
CDR3: CASSLEYEQYF

J: TRBJ2-7
size: NA
V: TRBV19
D: NA
DNA: TGTGCCAGTAGTATGGGACCGGGGGACCACGAGCAGTACTTC
CDR3: CASSMGPGDHEQYF